What follows are 13 T cell receptor beta chains derived from one specimen sequenced in a study of blood T cell repertoires in COVID-19. The method was immunoSEQ multiplex PCR; TCRdb's version includes in-frame clones alone and lacks a portion of them. The sample consists of about 49,000 clones, over 65% of them appearing once. Sequencing input: peripheral blood. These receptors came from a human donor in a cohort sampled during active COVID-19.

The genes are TRBV28 and TRBJ1-6; D remains ambiguous. In germline, CDR1 is MDHEN, CDR2 SYDVKM. The CDR3 runs 15 residues. V dropped 6 bases and J dropped 9 bases, with 18 bases sitting between them. Here the CDR3 reads CASSPNEGLSSPLHF. CDR3 coding DNA: TGTGCCAGCAGCCCAAACGAGGGATTGAGTTCACCCCTCCACTTT.

This chain links TRBV6-2 or TRBV6-3 with TRBJ2-1, with TRBD2 matching over 12 bases. The germline V gene encodes CDR1 MNHEY and CDR2 SVGEGT. The V segment lost 2 bases and the J segment 5 bases; nucleotides outside the gene matches: 4. The CDR3 spans 16 residues. The CDR3 DNA reads TGTGCCAGCAGTTACCCCAGACTAGCGGGGGACAATGAGCAGTTCTTC. Its translation is CASSYPRLAGDNEQFF.

The chain couples TRBV4-2 to TRBJ2-3; 7 bases are a match to TRBD1. V was clipped by 2 bases and J by 2 bases; unmatched bases: 4. The CDR3 length is 15 residues. Germline values: CDR1 LGHNA, CDR2 YNFKEQ. The CDR3 DNA follows: TGTGCCAGCAGCCAATGGGACAGATCCACAGATACGCAGTATTTT. It specifies CASSQWDRSTDTQYF.

This chain connects TRBV18 to TRBJ2-7, with D perhaps matching TRBD1 (5 bases). The CDR3 has 15 residues. Germline V gene data show CDR1 as KGHSH and CDR2 as LQKENI. Deletions cut 1 base from V and 3 bases from J, with 13 bases between. The CDR3 sequence: CASSPQGAGFYEQYF. Written as DNA, the CDR3 is TGTGCCAGCTCACCACAAGGGGCAGGGTTCTACGAGCAGTACTTC.

V gene TRBV4-3 combines with J gene TRBJ2-5, with TRBD2 matching 16 bases. The CDR3 consists of 19 residues. The V gene end was trimmed by 2 bases and the J gene end by 3 bases; junction bases not matched to a gene: 9. From germline, CDR1 is LGHNA and CDR2 YSLEER. This CDR3 reads CASSQQIGTSGGAKETQYF. The CDR3 nucleotides are TGCGCCAGCAGCCAACAGATCGGGACTAGCGGGGGGGCGAAAGAGACCCAGTACTTC.

The V gene is TRBV7-2, the J gene TRBJ1-1; no definite D call. CDR3 length: 13 amino acids. V lost 3 bases, J lost 0 bases, and 5 bases lay in between. Germline loops: CDR1 SGHTA, CDR2 FQGNSA. The CDR3 region is CASSLYMNTEAFF. The DNA of the CDR3 is TGTGCCAGCAGCTTGTACATGAACACTGAAGCTTTCTTT.

The chain is built from TRBV7-9 and TRBJ2-7, with D tentatively TRBD1 (6 bases). CDR3 length equals 15 residues. The V gene lost 1 base and the J gene lost 1 base, with 11 bases spanning the gap. Per germline, CDR1 SEHNR and CDR2 FQNEAQ (reference sequence). CDR3 region: CASSLVGGPSYEQYF. Here the CDR3 DNA reads TGTGCCAGCAGCTTAGTAGGGGGTCCATCCTACGAGCAGTACTTC. Complete variable domain (other parts from reference TRBV7-9 and TRBJ2-7): DTGVSQNPRHKITKRGQNVTFRCDPISEHNRLYWYRQTLGQGPEFLTYFQNEAQLEKSRLLSDRFSAERPKGSFSTLEIQRTEQGDSAMYLCASSLVGGPSYEQYFGPGTRLTVT.

The table lists this clone with a few counts. V and J are TRBV29-1 and TRBJ1-1; maybe TRBD1 (6 bases). The CDR3 spans 12 residues. Germline lookup yields CDR1 SQVTM and CDR2 ANQGSEA. V lost 4 bases to trimming and J lost 4 bases, with 10 bases between them. The CDR3 DNA sequence: TGCAGCGTTGGAATAGGGGGCACTGAAGCTTTCTTT. Residues: CSVGIGGTEAFF.

This CDR3 is CASSKHRSETQYF. CDR3 DNA: TGTGCCAGCAGCAAGCACCGGTCGGAGACCCAGTACTTC. This chain links TRBV7-2 with TRBJ2-5; D not certain. Looked up from germline, CDR1 is SGHTA and CDR2 is FQGNSA. The V end was cut by 5 bases, the J end by 5 bases, with 12 bases between. The CDR3 loop spans 13 amino acids.

The rearrangement uses TRBV9 and TRBJ2-7; the D gene is possibly TRBD2 (5 bases). Germline V gene lookup returns CDR1 SGDLS and CDR2 YYNGEE. Deletions cut 4 bases from V and 2 bases from J, with 13 bases between. This CDR3 is 14 amino acids long. The CDR3 reads CASSPTGFTYEQYF. The CDR3 DNA reads TGTGCCAGCAGCCCAACGGGGTTTACCTACGAGCAGTACTTC. The full variable domain, completed using reference TRBV9 and TRBJ2-7, is DSGVTQTPKHLITATGQRVTLRCSPRSGDLSVYWYQQSLDQGLQFLIQYYNGEERAKGNILERFSAQQFPDLHSELNLSSLELGDSALYFCASSPTGFTYEQYFGPGTRLTVT.

The chain is built from TRBV4-1 and TRBJ2-3; TRBD1 might be the D (5 bases). The CDR3 consists of 15 residues. CDR1 and CDR2 from the germline V gene are MGHRA and YSYEKL. Trimming removed 4 bases at V and 0 bases at J, with 11 bases between. CDR3 region: CASSPLRTSTDTQYF. CDR3 bases: TGCGCCAGCAGCCCACTAAGGACAAGCACAGATACGCAGTATTTT.

This sequence joins TRBV25-1 and TRBJ1-1; D possibly corresponds to TRBD1 (6 bases). In germline, CDR1 is MGHDK, CDR2 SYGVNS. This CDR3 comprises 15 residues. Trimming shortened V by 4 bases and J by 3 bases, and 15 bases separated the two germline ends. CDR3 in DNA: TGTGCCAGCAGTGTGCCGTACAGGGATTACACTGAAGCTTTCTTT. It encodes CASSVPYRDYTEAFF.

This clone occurred once. The J gene is TRBJ2-7, the V gene TRBV3-1 (or the pseudogene TRBV3-2); 9 bases map to TRBD1. CDR3 length: 14 residues. The trim removed 5 bases at V and 6 bases at J, leaving 8 bases unmatched. Germline loops: CDR1 LGHDT, CDR2 YNNKEL (reference sequence). In DNA, the CDR3 is TGTGCCAGCAGCGCGGGGACAGGGCTCGGCGAGCAGTACTTC. This gives the protein CASSAGTGLGEQYF.